A single sample is the source of the 10 T cell receptor beta chains below, sequenced in a study of blood T cell repertoires in COVID-19. Here immunoSEQ multiplex PCR was the method, and the copy in TCRdb shows in-frame clones only, minus some. The table lists about 160,000 clones, 80% to 85% of them singletons, with 8% to 9.5% in the top ten. Sequenced sample: peripheral blood. All receptors derive from an elderly woman with active or convalescent COVID-19.

V gene TRBV19 combines with J gene TRBJ1-6; D unresolved. The CDR3 is made up of 14 amino acids. The V and J ends lost 7 bases and 7 bases respectively, with 14 bases between them. Germline V lookup: CDR1 LNHDA, CDR2 SQIVND (reference sequence). The CDR3 DNA reads TGTGCCAGTAACGAGGGAAGTAGGAATTCACCCCTCCACTTT. Residues: CASNEGSRNSPLHF. The complete variable domain, with remaining parts taken from reference TRBV19 and TRBJ1-6, reads DGGITQSPKYLFRKEGQNVTLSCEQNLNHDAMYWYRQDPGQGLRLIYYSQIVNDFQKGDIAEGYSVSREKKESFPLTVTSAQKNPTAFYLCASNEGSRNSPLHFGNGTRLTVT.

The chain is built from TRBV5-1 and TRBJ1-1; TRBD1 is a possible D gene (5 bases). CDR1 is SGHRS and CDR2 is YFSETQ in the germline V gene. The CDR3 is made up of 14 amino acids. Trimming took 6 bases from V and 0 from J, leaving 12 bases between them. The CDR3 spells CASTQTALNTEAFF. DNA of the CDR3: TGCGCCAGCACACAGACAGCCTTGAACACTGAAGCTTTCTTT.

This clone was seen only once. The chain has TRBV10-3 and TRBJ1-4; D call uncertain. CDR1 and CDR2 (germline): ENHRY, SYGVKD. V lost 6 bases to trimming and J lost 0 bases, with 5 bases between them. CDR3 size: 13 residues. CDR3 coding DNA: TGTGCCATCAGAACAACAACTAATGAAAAACTGTTTTTT. Its protein product is CAIRTTTNEKLFF.

V usage is TRBV27 and J usage is TRBJ1-5; perhaps TRBD1 as D (6 bases). The ends were cut back, 5 bases at V and 3 bases at J, with 23 bases in the middle. The germline gives CDR1 MNHEY, CDR2 SMNVEV (reference sequence). This CDR3 is built from 18 residues. Here the CDR3 DNA reads TGTGCCAGCAGTCCACGGGACAAGTGGGTGGGCCACAATCAGCCCCAGCATTTT. Translation: CASSPRDKWVGHNQPQHF.

To note about this clone: No DNA is shown, since the ends of the CDR3 on it are uncertain; the CDR3 is the one TCRdb lists. The rearrangement joins TRBV12-2 to TRBJ1-2; the table's D call TRBD1 went unverified against the DNA. TRBV12-2 is classified as a pseudogene. The CDR3 comprises 16 residues, both ends counted. CDR3: CASRLTFGQGNYGYTF.

The chain recombines TRBV19 with TRBJ1-4, with TRBD1 matching over 7 bases. The J segment lost 0 bases and the V segment lost 4 bases, leaving 2 bases of the junction unmatched. Germline V gives CDR1 LNHDA, CDR2 SQIVND (reference sequence). The CDR3 runs to 15 residues. The CDR3 DNA is TGTGCCAGTAGTAACCAGGGGGCAACTAATGAAAAACTGTTTTTT. It translates to CASSNQGATNEKLFF.

The genes are TRBV7-2 and TRBJ2-1, with D possibly TRBD1 on 5 matching bases. V lost 5 bases, J lost 0 bases, and 14 bases lay in between. This CDR3 has 16 amino acids. Per the germline V gene, CDR1 is SGHTA and CDR2 is FQGNSA. CDR3 sequence reads: CASSAQGVSSYNEQFF. The CDR3 region has the DNA TGTGCCAGCAGCGCACAAGGGGTTAGCTCCTACAATGAGCAGTTCTTC.

J is TRBJ2-4 and V is TRBV9; D possibly corresponds to TRBD2 (6 bases). From germline, CDR1 is SGDLS and CDR2 YYNGEE. The CDR3 covers 16 residues. With 4 bases removed from V and 0 bases from J, the gap between germline ends came to 14 bases. CDR3 coding DNA: TGTGCCAGCAGCTTACGGGACTTCTCAGCCAAAAACATTCAGTACTTC. It codes for CASSLRDFSAKNIQYF.

V usage is TRBV3-1 (or the pseudogene TRBV3-2) and J usage is TRBJ2-3; TRBD2 might be the D (5 bases). Germline V gives CDR1 LGHDT, CDR2 YNNKEL (reference sequence). Trimming pared 1 base from V and 6 bases from J, leaving 11 bases between. This CDR3 is built from 14 residues. The CDR3 DNA is TGTGCCAGCAGCCAAGTCGTGTCTAGCGATACGCAGTATTTT. This gives the protein CASSQVVSSDTQYF.

The genes are TRBV19 and TRBJ1-6; maybe TRBD1 (5 bases). Trimming stripped 6 bases from V and 5 bases from J, with 14 bases between. The CDR3 spans 15 residues. Germline V lookup: CDR1 LNHDA, CDR2 SQIVND (reference sequence). In nucleotides, the CDR3 is TGTGCCAGTAGGCCAATCGACAGAGATAATTCACCCCTCCACTTT. It specifies CASRPIDRDNSPLHF.